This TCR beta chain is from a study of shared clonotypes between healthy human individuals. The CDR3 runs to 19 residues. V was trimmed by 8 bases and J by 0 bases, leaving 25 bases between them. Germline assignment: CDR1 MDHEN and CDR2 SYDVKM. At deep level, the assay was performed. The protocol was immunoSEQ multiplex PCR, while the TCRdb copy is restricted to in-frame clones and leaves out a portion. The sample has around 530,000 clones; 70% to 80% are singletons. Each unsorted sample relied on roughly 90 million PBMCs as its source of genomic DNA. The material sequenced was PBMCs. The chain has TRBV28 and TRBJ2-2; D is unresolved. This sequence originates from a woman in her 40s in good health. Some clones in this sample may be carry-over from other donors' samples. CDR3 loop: CASSGLDGSGLANTGELFF. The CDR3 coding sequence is TGTGCCAGCTCTGGGCTGGACGGATCCGGCCTAGCGAACACCGGGGAGCTGTTTTTT.